This section outlines one T cell receptor beta chain sequence together with its context. The data stem from a study of pediatric ulcerative colitis. Profiling relied on immunoSEQ multiplex PCR, and the TCRdb table lists in-frame clones only, not all of them. This table holds about 60,000 clones, around 87% found once. Specimen: blood. This clonotype was obtained from a boy aged 10-17 years who was a control in a study of pediatric ulcerative colitis.

The CDR3 nucleotides are TGTGCCAGTAGTATATCCCCCGGGGTGTTGCTCAATAATCAGCCCCAGCATTTT. Amino acid sequence: CASSISPGVLLNNQPQHF. V gene TRBV19 combines with J gene TRBJ1-5; no firm D call. V lost 2 bases and J lost 4, with 21 bases in between. CDR3 length equals 18 residues. Germline values: CDR1 LNHDA, CDR2 SQIVND (reference sequence).